This T cell receptor (beta chain) was captured by sequencing in a study of CD8+CD57+ T cells in acquired aplastic anemia. Broader study findings: The CD8+ Simpson's diversity of patients and controls was not significantly different.

The study profiled TCR beta VDJ and CDR3 using genomic DNA as template. TCRdb recomputed calls from the reads with MiXCR, one row per CDR3 protein. The table shows under 200,000 distinct CDR3 sequences, with 60% to 80% occurring only once. Only patients with CD8+CD57+ cell expansion on flow cytometry were chosen for sequencing. The enrolled patients all had severe acquired aplastic anemia. Patients had received no therapy at the time of blood sampling. The length of the CDR3 is 17 residues. Looked up from germline, CDR1 is LNHDA and CDR2 is SQIVND (reference sequence). Details on this clonotype: Its cognate antigen is unknown.

This sequence originates from a human donor with aplastic anemia. The source material was sorted CD4+, CD8+, or CD8+CD57+ T cells (not recorded which) from PBMCs. This sequence joins TRBV19 and TRBJ2-5; D may be TRBD2 (6 bases). The J call may be mistaken, given a closer DNA end match to TRBJ2-7. The CDR3 sequence: CASSVTGGLGTPGEQYF. In nucleotides, the CDR3 is TGTGCCAGTAGTGTCACCGGGGGTTTGGGAACCCCGGGCGAGCAGTACTTC.